The source of this TCR beta chain is a study of cytomegalovirus exposure and HLA in healthy donors. Study at large: From HLA-typed donors, an early data release held some 91 million unique TCRs. The study's findings and limits: 87-base-pair reads could not separate some V segments, including TRBV6-2 and TRBV6-3. In a later analysis, at a false discovery rate of 0.05, 16,951 TCR beta sequences were associated with HLA alleles.

Concerning this clone itself: Its target is not known.

It was with 60 Vbeta and 13 Jbeta primers that the PCR ran. The repertoire was sequenced with immunoSEQ multiplex PCR; TCRdb's copy has only in-frame clones and lacks some. The data contain 150,000 to 200,000 clones, 81% of them singletons. V lost 1 base to trimming and J lost 1 base; unmatched junction nucleotides: 9. The CDR3 contains 16 residues. Germline CDR1 and CDR2: SQVTM and ANQGSEA. Sequenced: PBMCs. This sequence originates from a young man in good health and CMV-seronegative. The chain combines TRBV29-1 with TRBJ2-7, with 8 nucleotides matching TRBD1. The CDR3 protein is CSVEGQPGQVSYEQYF. CDR3 DNA sequence: TGCAGCGTTGAAGGCCAACCGGGACAGGTATCCTACGAGCAGTACTTC.